The 30 T cell receptor beta chains in this list originate from one sample, sequenced in a study of blood T cell repertoires in COVID-19 (TCRdb year 2020). Libraries came from the immunoSEQ multiplex PCR assay. The immuneACCESS repertoire file appears here via TCRdb, limited to in-frame rearrangements. These files lack a portion of the clones; in checked studies, under half of the deficit traces to unresolved V genes, and the cause of the others is not known. The sample table shows some 150,000 clones, and around 82% are seen once. Roughly 5.6% of the sample comes from the top ten. Specimen: PBMCs or T cells enriched from blood (not recorded which). These receptors were taken from a woman aged 45-65 years who had recovered from COVID-19.

The chain employs TRBV6-5 and TRBJ1-1; TRBD1 matches 7 bases. Germline CDR1 is MNHEY and CDR2 is SVGAGI. J gave up 4 bases and V 5 bases, and 7 bases lay outside the gene matches. The length of the CDR3 is 14 residues. CDR3 region: CASSTPGTATEAFF. The CDR3 DNA reads TGTGCCAGCAGTACCCCTGGGACAGCCACTGAAGCTTTCTTT.

The V and J genes are TRBV27 and TRBJ1-6; TRBD1 aligns across 10 bases. The germline gives CDR1 MNHEY, CDR2 SMNVEV (reference sequence). The J segment lost 8 bases and the V segment lost 5 bases, leaving 9 bases of the junction unmatched. The CDR3 length is 16 residues. The CDR3 loop reads CASSVPRGTGDSPLHF. In nucleotides, the CDR3 is TGTGCCAGCAGTGTACCACGCGGGACAGGGGATTCACCCCTCCACTTT.

The chain recombines TRBV15 with TRBJ1-1; D is unclear. CDR1 is LNHNV and CDR2 is YYDKDF in the germline V gene (reference sequence). V lost 5 bases and J lost 2, with 6 bases in between. The CDR3 extends over 12 amino acids. This chain's CDR3 is CATSQINTEAFF. The CDR3 nucleotides are TGTGCCACCAGCCAAATTAACACTGAAGCTTTCTTT.

The count of this clone is one. The chain uses TRBV5-1 and TRBJ2-5; the D gene is possibly TRBD2 (7 bases). The CDR3 runs 16 residues. Deletions cut 3 bases from V and 2 bases from J, with 17 bases between. CDR1 is SGHRS, CDR2 YFSETQ, per germline. The chain's CDR3 is CASSSKGRGIQETQYF. The CDR3 bases are TGCGCCAGCAGCTCAAAGGGGAGGGGGATACAAGAGACCCAGTACTTC.

The rearrangement uses TRBV7-8 and TRBJ2-1; TRBD2 matches at 16 bases. This CDR3 has 17 residues. Unmatched junction bases numbered 5, after V lost 5 bases and J lost 4 bases. Germline V gives CDR1 SGHVS, CDR2 FQNEAQ. This CDR3 reads CASSPGLAGGFYNEQFF. The CDR3 bases are TGTGCCAGCAGCCCGGGACTAGCGGGGGGGTTTTACAATGAGCAGTTCTTC.

At least ten counts were recorded for this clone. Other DNA sequences within the sample encode an identical CDR3. Written as DNA, the CDR3 is TGTGCCAGCAGCTTAGCCCTAGCGGGGGTCTACAATGAGCAGTTCTTC. As protein: CASSLALAGVYNEQFF. The chain employs TRBV7-9 and TRBJ2-1; 10 bases match TRBD2. CDR1 SEHNR and CDR2 FQNEAQ come from the germline V gene (reference sequence). V was clipped by 0 bases and J by 3 bases; unmatched bases: 2. This CDR3 region has 16 residues.

This clone was counted a few times. The V gene is TRBV3-1 (or the pseudogene TRBV3-2), the J gene TRBJ2-7; D ambiguous. The germline CDR1 and CDR2 sequences are LGHDT and YNNKEL (reference sequence). Trimming removed 1 base at V and 3 bases at J, with 7 bases between. The CDR3 has 13 amino acids. The CDR3 DNA sequence: TGTGCCAGCAGCCAAGGCGGAATCTACGAGCAGTACTTC. Amino acids: CASSQGGIYEQYF.

The rearrangement links TRBV7-3 to TRBJ1-2, with unresolved D. The V and J ends lost 2 bases and 6 bases respectively, with 16 bases between them. This CDR3 is 15 amino acids long. The germline CDR1 and CDR2 sequences are SGHTA and FQGTGA. CDR3 protein: CASSLLSGGVDGYTF. The CDR3 DNA follows: TGTGCCAGCAGCTTACTTTCCGGTGGAGTTGATGGCTACACCTTC. Filled out from reference TRBV7-3 and TRBJ1-2, the complete variable domain reads GAGVSQTPSNKVTEKGKYVELRCDPISGHTALYWYRQSLGQGPEFLIYFQGTGAADDSGLPNDRFFAVRPEGSVSTLKIQRTERGDSAVYLCASSLLSGGVDGYTFGSGTRLTVV.

Comment on this clone: Since the CDR3 does not end with the conserved phenylalanine or tryptophan, this likely comes from a read error. The DNA is omitted, as the CDR3 cannot be located on it reliably, and the CDR3 follows TCRdb's listing. This chain uses TRBV7-8 with TRBJ2-7; the table's TRBD1 call for D was not verified on the DNA. Including both end residues, the CDR3 is 12 amino acids long. Germline lookup yields CDR1 SGHVS and CDR2 FQNEAQ. The CDR3 reads CASSLVFGDTLI.

The chain links TRBV7-9 to TRBJ1-3, with D possibly being TRBD1 (5 bases). This CDR3 region has 14 residues. Deletions cut 5 bases from V and 0 bases from J, with 8 bases between. Germline CDR1 reads SEHNR; CDR2 reads FQNEAQ (reference sequence). CDR3 sequence reads: CASSGTGSGNTIYF. CDR3 DNA sequence: TGTGCCAGCAGCGGCACAGGCTCTGGAAACACCATATATTTT. Complete variable domain (other parts from reference TRBV7-9 and TRBJ1-3): DTGVSQNPRHKITKRGQNVTFRCDPISEHNRLYWYRQTLGQGPEFLTYFQNEAQLEKSRLLSDRFSAERPKGSFSTLEIQRTEQGDSAMYLCASSGTGSGNTIYFGEGSWLTVV.

This chain connects TRBV25-1 to TRBJ1-1; D is uncertain. Germline CDR1 and CDR2: MGHDK and SYGVNS. Trimming removed 3 bases at V and 2 bases at J, with 7 bases between. This CDR3 spans 13 amino acids. CDR3 amino acids: CASSEEANTEAFF. As DNA, the CDR3 is TGTGCCAGCAGTGAGGAGGCCAACACTGAAGCTTTCTTT.

V usage is TRBV7-2 and J usage is TRBJ1-2, with 9 positions matching TRBD1. The CDR3 sequence is 15 residues long. Germline CDR1 reads SGHTA; CDR2 reads FQGNSA. The trim removed 1 base at V and 4 bases at J, leaving 4 bases unmatched. CDR3 DNA: TGTGCCAGCAGCTTAGTGGGACAGGGAGTCTATGGCTACACCTTC. This sequence encodes CASSLVGQGVYGYTF.

V and J are TRBV24-1 and TRBJ1-6, with a possible D match to TRBD1 (6 bases). V was clipped by 5 bases and J by 6 bases, with 19 bases between them. The CDR3 length is 17 residues. Germline V gene sequence: CDR1 KGHDR, CDR2 SFDVKD. The CDR3 nucleotides read TGTGCCACCAGTGTCGTGATCAGGGGAGACGGTAATTCACCCCTCCACTTT. Translation: CATSVVIRGDGNSPLHF.

The V gene is TRBV2, the J gene TRBJ2-2; 8 nucleotides line up with TRBD2. With V trimmed by 3 bases and J by 4 bases, 4 bases remained unmatched. Germline loops: CDR1 SNHLY, CDR2 FYNNEI. The CDR3 runs to 15 residues. Here the CDR3 reads CASSDVLAATGELFF. The CDR3 DNA is TGTGCCAGCAGTGACGTACTAGCGGCCACCGGGGAGCTGTTTTTT.

V gene TRBV28 combines with J gene TRBJ1-2; the D is unclear. V was clipped by 3 bases and J by 7 bases, with 15 bases between them. Germline CDR1 and CDR2: MDHEN and SYDVKM. CDR3 size: 14 residues. The CDR3, as DNA: TGTGCCAGCAGTTTGGAGGGTCCCTTAGGTGGCTACACCTTC. Protein product: CASSLEGPLGGYTF.

This clone has a single count. V gene TRBV9 combines with J gene TRBJ2-5; the D gene is possibly TRBD1 (5 bases). V was clipped by 7 bases and J by 2 bases, with 27 bases between them. The CDR3 runs 18 residues. Germline lookup yields CDR1 SGDLS and CDR2 YYNGEE. The CDR3 sequence: CASPSNPQDSEKQETQYF. The CDR3, as DNA: TGTGCCAGCCCCTCCAACCCACAAGACAGTGAGAAACAAGAGACCCAGTACTTC.

V usage is TRBV5-5 and J usage is TRBJ2-3; the D gene is possibly TRBD2 (6 bases). Germline V lookup: CDR1 SGHKS, CDR2 YYEKEE (reference sequence). This CDR3 region has 12 residues. V was shortened by 4 bases and J by 6 bases, with 9 bases between the two germline ends. The CDR3 DNA follows: TGTGCCAGCAGCCGAGCGGGCGATACGCAGTATTTT. This encodes CASSRAGDTQYF.

The CDR3 is CASHRRVTGELFF. The CDR3, as DNA: TGTGCCAGTCATAGGAGGGTCACCGGGGAGCTGTTTTTT. This chain uses TRBV19 with TRBJ2-2, with D perhaps TRBD2 (6 bases). Germline-derived CDR1 and CDR2 are LNHDA and SQIVND (reference sequence). The CDR3 is 13 residues long. Deletions cut 8 bases from V and 4 bases from J, with 11 bases between.

This clone was counted once. The chain couples TRBV3-1 (or the pseudogene TRBV3-2) to TRBJ2-5, with 10 bases that match TRBD2. The CDR3 has 13 amino acids. From germline, CDR1 is LGHDT and CDR2 YNNKEL (reference sequence). After removal of 11 bases from V and 5 bases from J, the junction contained 8 bases not matched to a gene. The CDR3 spells CAVLAGGGETQYF. As DNA, the CDR3 is TGTGCCGTATTAGCGGGGGGAGGGGAGACCCAGTACTTC.

The chain carries TRBV29-1 and TRBJ2-5; 14 nucleotides align to TRBD2. This CDR3 is 15 amino acids long. Per germline, CDR1 SQVTM and CDR2 ANQGSEA. The junction had 4 bases not matched to a gene; V was cut back by 6 bases and J by 1 base. For the CDR3, the DNA is TGCAGCGTGGGGACTAGCGGGGGATCCCAAGAGACCCAGTACTTC. The encoded protein is CSVGTSGGSQETQYF.

This clone was counted only a few times. The rearrangement links TRBV12-3 or TRBV12-4 to TRBJ1-1; tentative D call: TRBD1 (5 bases). The CDR3 covers 11 residues. The V gene lost 1 base and the J gene lost 10 bases, with 7 bases spanning the gap. The chain's CDR3 is CASSLVQGAFF. The CDR3 nucleotides are TGTGCCAGCAGTTTAGTTCAGGGAGCTTTCTTT.

The rearrangement links TRBV7-9 to TRBJ1-2; TRBD1 matches at 11 bases. The V segment lost 5 bases and the J segment 3 bases; nucleotides outside the gene matches: 5. CDR3 size: 15 residues. Germline loops: CDR1 SEHNR, CDR2 FQNEAQ (reference sequence). This CDR3 is CASSRPGQGDYGYTF. CDR3 nucleotides: TGTGCCAGCAGCCGTCCGGGACAGGGGGACTATGGCTACACCTTC.

This clone was seen more than once but under ten times. The genes are TRBV10-3 and TRBJ1-1; 9 nucleotides line up with TRBD1. CDR1 and CDR2 from the germline V gene are ENHRY and SYGVKD. This CDR3 has 15 amino acids. V lost 4 bases and J lost 6; bases outside the gene matches: 9. As DNA, the CDR3 is TGTGCCATCAGTGCGTTTACAGGGGGCGGCCCTGAAGCTTTCTTT. Translated: CAISAFTGGGPEAFF.

A few counts support this clone. This sequence joins TRBV28 and TRBJ1-3; the match to TRBD1 covers 9 bases. This CDR3 comprises 16 residues. V gave up 5 bases and J gave up 0 bases; unmatched junction bases: 5. Germline assignment: CDR1 MDHEN and CDR2 SYDVKM. The CDR3 spells CASSLGQGSSGNTIYF. DNA for the CDR3: TGTGCCAGCAGTCTCGGACAGGGGAGCTCTGGAAACACCATATATTTT.

This chain uses TRBV7-9 with TRBJ2-5; perhaps TRBD1 as D (6 bases). Germline CDR1 SEHNR, CDR2 FQNEAQ (reference sequence). V was pared by 5 bases and J by 7 bases, with 17 bases between. CDR3 length: 14 residues. CDR3 protein: CASSTRTVPMTQYF. In DNA, the CDR3 is TGTGCCAGCAGCACTAGGACAGTCCCGATGACCCAGTACTTC. Full variable domain (missing parts from reference TRBV7-9 and TRBJ2-5): DTGVSQNPRHKITKRGQNVTFRCDPISEHNRLYWYRQTLGQGPEFLTYFQNEAQLEKSRLLSDRFSAERPKGSFSTLEIQRTEQGDSAMYLCASSTRTVPMTQYFGPGTRLLVL.

The rearrangement joins TRBV6-5 to TRBJ1-1; TRBD1 aligns across 10 bases. The CDR3 runs to 14 residues. Germline-derived CDR1 and CDR2 are MNHEY and SVGAGI. After removal of 6 bases from V and 6 bases from J, the junction contained 7 bases not matched to a gene. CDR3 coding DNA: TGTGCCAGCAGAGTCTACGGACAGGGGGCTGAAGCTTTCTTT. Translated, it gives CASRVYGQGAEAFF.

The chain uses TRBV1 and TRBJ2-1; TRBD2, the D gene given by the table, was not confirmed from the DNA. TRBV1 is recorded as a pseudogene. The CDR3 consists of 18 residues. CDR3 sequence: CTSSQGPSGGRAGNEQFF. CDR3 coding DNA: TGCACCAGCAGCCAAGGTCCCAGCGGGGGGCGCGCGGGGAATGAGCAGTTCTTC.

The chain uses TRBV20-1 and TRBJ2-3; 12 nucleotides align to TRBD2. Unmatched junction bases numbered 5, after V lost 3 bases and J lost 7 bases. The CDR3 extends over 14 amino acids. Looked up from germline, CDR1 is DFQATT and CDR2 is SNEGSKA (reference sequence). The CDR3 DNA follows: TGCAGTGCTAGTACTAGCGGGGGGTTGAATACGCAGTATTTT. Translated: CSASTSGGLNTQYF.

The chain employs TRBV2 and TRBJ2-3; 11 nucleotides line up with TRBD2. The CDR3 spans 15 residues. Trimming removed 4 bases from V and 10 bases from J; junction bases left unmatched: 10. The V gene's germline CDR1 is SNHLY and CDR2 FYNNEI. CDR3 coding DNA: TGTGCCAGCAGTGTGGATAGCGGGGGGGCAGGGGCGCAGTATTTT. Encoded protein: CASSVDSGGAGAQYF.

This rearrangement joins TRBV6-2 or TRBV6-3 to TRBJ2-7; possible D gene TRBD2, 6 bases. The germline V gene has CDR1 MNHEY and CDR2 SVGEGT. Trimming took 3 bases from V and 6 from J, leaving 9 bases between them. CDR3 size: 12 residues. Here the CDR3 reads CASSYLGGEQYV. The CDR3 DNA sequence: TGTGCCAGCAGTTATCTGGGGGGCGAGCAGTACGTC.